This record looks at one TCR beta chain sequence and its context. What it binds is unknown. This CDR3 is 13 amino acids long. V lost 3 bases to trimming and J lost 7 bases, with 10 bases between them. Germline V gene lookup returns CDR1 GTSNPN and CDR2 SVGIG (reference sequence). These data come from a study of Ad26.COV2.S vaccination and SARS-CoV-2 variants. Regarding treatment: approximately 18 received Ad26.COV2.S at low or high dose, single or two shots; several received placebo; per-sample allocation not given. Samples came from day 63 after the first vaccine or placebo injection. TCRdb's copy holds only in-frame clones and misses some; the assay was immunoSEQ multiplex PCR. The top ten hold 9.5% to 15% of the sample, which has approximately 480,000 clones, roughly 85% seen once. Study-level results: Vaccine and placebo groups showed comparable non-spike TCR breadth.

The sequences come from peripheral blood, collected in a trial of Ad26.COV2.S vaccine versus placebo. The chain carries TRBV30 and TRBJ1-6; TRBD1 is a possible D gene (5 bases). The receptor comes from a person between 18 and 65 years old who received the Ad26.COV2.S COVID-19 vaccine or a placebo. The CDR3 DNA reads as TGTGCCTGGAGGGGGCAGCACAATTCACCCCTCCACTTT. Residues: CAWRGQHNSPLHF.